This entry lists 11 T cell receptor beta chains sequenced from one sample in a study of blood T cells in healthy people across ages. PCR was performed a second time for about 6 to 12 cycles using a sample-barcoded 5' primer and a J-beta primer mix. TCRdb reanalysed the 5' RACE reads using MiXCR and keeps one entry per CDR3 protein. The sample has 700,000 to 1,000,000 distinct CDR3 sequences; around 42% are singletons. Sample: blood. These receptors all stem from a man aged 60 to 69 in good health.

The table lists this clonotype with a count of one. The V and J genes are TRBV30 and TRBJ2-3, with 8 nucleotides matching TRBD1. Germline V lookup: CDR1 GTSNPN, CDR2 SVGIG (reference sequence). The CDR3 contains 14 residues. V lost 3 bases and J lost 3; bases outside the gene matches: 5. CDR3 protein: CAWSRGRATDTQYF. CDR3 coding DNA: TGTGCCTGGAGCAGGGGGCGTGCGACAGATACGCAGTATTTT.

A few counts support this clonotype. The chain has TRBV20-1 and TRBJ2-5; no reliable D call. Germline values: CDR1 DFQATT, CDR2 SNEGSKA (reference sequence). The CDR3 contains 13 residues. V was pared by 0 bases and J by 5 bases, with 10 bases between. The CDR3 DNA is TGCAGTGCTAGAGAAACGCTCAGGGAGACCCAGTACTTC. Amino acids: CSARETLRETQYF.

The chain has TRBV7-8 and TRBJ1-6, with D tentatively TRBD1 (5 bases). Germline V gene data show CDR1 as SGHVS and CDR2 as FQNEAQ. Trimming removed 7 bases at V and 3 bases at J, with 10 bases between. The length of the CDR3 is 14 residues. In DNA, the CDR3 is TGTGCCAGCAAGAGACAGATCTATAATTCACCCCTCCACTTT. Translating gives CASKRQIYNSPLHF.

CDR3 nucleotides: TGTGCCAGCAGCTTTGGAGGGAGGGACGAGCAGTACTTC. As protein: CASSFGGRDEQYF. The chain uses TRBV7-2 and TRBJ2-5, with TRBD2 matching over 7 bases. The J call may be faulty, since TRBJ2-7 better matches the DNA end. CDR1 and CDR2 (germline): SGHTA, FQGNSA. CDR3 length: 13 residues.

This sequence joins TRBV12-3 or TRBV12-4 and TRBJ2-3; D gene uncertain. CDR3 length: 17 amino acids. V was cut by 6 bases and J by 2 bases, with 21 bases left in between. In DNA, the CDR3 is TGTGCCAGCAGCGCATTAGGGCCCTTCGAACCCACAGATACGCAGTATTTT. Its translation is CASSALGPFEPTDTQYF.

The V and J genes are TRBV7-8 and TRBJ2-5; D is undetermined. The CDR3 extends over 14 amino acids. Germline V lookup: CDR1 SGHVS, CDR2 FQNEAQ. The germline V and J ends were trimmed by 0 bases and 3 bases, with 8 bases remaining between them. The CDR3 spells CASSLAIVEETQYF. DNA for the CDR3: TGTGCCAGCAGCTTAGCCATTGTCGAAGAGACCCAGTACTTC.

The rearrangement uses TRBV5-1 and TRBJ2-1; no clear D gene. The CDR3 contains 14 residues. The germline V and J ends were trimmed by 4 bases and 1 base, with 9 bases remaining between them. Germline V gene data show CDR1 as SGHRS and CDR2 as YFSETQ. The CDR3 DNA is TGCGCCAGCAGCCTCACAGTTTCCTACAATGAGCAGTTCTTC. Its protein is CASSLTVSYNEQFF.

The CDR3 loop is CASSERLSSYNEQFF. CDR3 coding DNA: TGTGCCAGCAGCGAGCGGTTAAGCTCCTACAATGAGCAGTTCTTC. This chain links TRBV11-2 with TRBJ2-1, with a weak D call TRBD2 (5 bases). The germline V and J ends were trimmed by 5 bases and 0 bases, with 11 bases remaining between them. The CDR3 spans 15 residues. CDR1 is SGHAT, CDR2 FQNNGV, per germline.

This sequence joins TRBV18 and TRBJ2-4; no definite D call. The DNA end lines up better with TRBJ2-5; the J call may be wrong. The CDR3 covers 14 residues. Germline loops: CDR1 KGHSH, CDR2 LQKENI. The CDR3 spells CASSYGPRSETQYF. The DNA of the CDR3 is TGTGCCAGCTCCTACGGACCCCGGTCAGAGACCCAGTACTTC.

This clonotype occurred a few times. The gene calls are TRBV20-1 and TRBJ1-1; weak D call: TRBD1 (6 bases). V lost 1 base and J lost 0, with 9 bases in between. The CDR3 has 14 residues. The germline V gene encodes CDR1 DFQATT and CDR2 SNEGSKA (reference sequence). CDR3 residues: CSARGTVMNTEAFF. CDR3 coding DNA: TGCAGTGCTAGAGGGACAGTGATGAACACTGAAGCTTTCTTT.

The V and J genes are TRBV10-2 and TRBJ2-7; no reliable D call. The CDR3 length is 12 residues. Trimming left V 11 bases short and J 5 bases short, with 16 bases between. Per germline, CDR1 WSHSY and CDR2 SAAADI. CDR3 amino acids: CAALGLGNEQYF. Written as DNA, the CDR3 is TGCGCCGCCCTAGGCCTTGGGAACGAGCAGTACTTC.